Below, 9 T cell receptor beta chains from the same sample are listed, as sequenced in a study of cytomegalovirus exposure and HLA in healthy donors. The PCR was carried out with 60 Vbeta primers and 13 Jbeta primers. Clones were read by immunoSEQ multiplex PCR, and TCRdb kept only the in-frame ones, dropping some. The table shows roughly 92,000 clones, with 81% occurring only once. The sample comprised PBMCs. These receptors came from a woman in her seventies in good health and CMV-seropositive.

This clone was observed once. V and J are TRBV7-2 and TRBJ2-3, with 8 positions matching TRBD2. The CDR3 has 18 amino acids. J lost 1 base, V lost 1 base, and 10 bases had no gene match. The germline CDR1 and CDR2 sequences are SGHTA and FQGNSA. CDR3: CASSLVPAGGGGTDTQYF. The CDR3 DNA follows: TGTGCCAGCAGCTTAGTTCCGGCGGGAGGTGGGGGCACAGATACGCAGTATTTT.

The CDR3 protein is CASSLEGGAQETQYF. CDR3 nucleotides: TGCGCCAGCAGCTTGGAGGGGGGGGCTCAGGAGACCCAGTACTTC. The V gene is TRBV5-1, the J gene TRBJ2-5; maybe TRBD2 (7 bases). Germline CDR1 is SGHRS and CDR2 is YFSETQ. There are 15 residues in the CDR3. The V end lost 0 bases, the J end lost 5 bases, and 14 bases lay between the germline ends.

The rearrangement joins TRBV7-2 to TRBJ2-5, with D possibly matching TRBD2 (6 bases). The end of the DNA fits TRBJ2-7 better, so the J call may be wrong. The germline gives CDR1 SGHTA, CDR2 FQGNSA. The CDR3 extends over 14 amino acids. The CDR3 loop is CASSSVAGNREQYF. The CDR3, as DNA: TGTGCCAGCAGCTCCGTTGCGGGAAATCGCGAGCAGTACTTC.

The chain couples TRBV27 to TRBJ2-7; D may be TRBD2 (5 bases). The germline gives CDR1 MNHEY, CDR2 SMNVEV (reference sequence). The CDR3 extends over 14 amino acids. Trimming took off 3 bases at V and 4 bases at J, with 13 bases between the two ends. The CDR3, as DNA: TGTGCCAGCAGTTTTCGGGGTAATACTTACGAGCAGTACTTC. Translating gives CASSFRGNTYEQYF.

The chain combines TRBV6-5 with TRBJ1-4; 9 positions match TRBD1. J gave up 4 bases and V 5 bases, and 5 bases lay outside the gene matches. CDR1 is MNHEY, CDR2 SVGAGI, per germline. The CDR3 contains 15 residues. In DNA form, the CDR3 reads TGTGCCAGCAGTCCGGACAGGGGCCGTAATGAAAAACTGTTTTTT. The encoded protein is CASSPDRGRNEKLFF.

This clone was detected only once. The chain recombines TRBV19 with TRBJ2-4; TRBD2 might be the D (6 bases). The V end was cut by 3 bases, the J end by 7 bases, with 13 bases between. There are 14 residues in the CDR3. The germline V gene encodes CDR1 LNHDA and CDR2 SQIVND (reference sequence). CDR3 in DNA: TGTGCCAGTAGTATTCGGGGGAAGGATAACATTCAGTACTTC. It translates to CASSIRGKDNIQYF.

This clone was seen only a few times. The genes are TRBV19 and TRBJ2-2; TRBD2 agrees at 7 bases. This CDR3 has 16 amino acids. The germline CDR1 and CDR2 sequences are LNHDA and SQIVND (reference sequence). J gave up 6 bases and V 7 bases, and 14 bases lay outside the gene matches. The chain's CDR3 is CASKGGSNSNAGELFF. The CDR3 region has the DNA TGTGCCAGTAAGGGAGGGTCAAATTCTAACGCCGGGGAGCTGTTTTTT.

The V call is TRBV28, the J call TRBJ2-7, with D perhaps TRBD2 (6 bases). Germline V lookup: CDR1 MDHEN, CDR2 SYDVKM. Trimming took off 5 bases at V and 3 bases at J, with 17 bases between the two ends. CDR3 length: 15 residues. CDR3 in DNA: TGTGCCAGCAGTCCCGGGGGTAGCGCCTACTACGAGCAGTACTTC. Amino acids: CASSPGGSAYYEQYF.

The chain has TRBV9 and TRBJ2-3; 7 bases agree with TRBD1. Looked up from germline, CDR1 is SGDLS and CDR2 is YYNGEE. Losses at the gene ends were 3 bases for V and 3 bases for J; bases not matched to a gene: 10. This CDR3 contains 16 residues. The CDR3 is CASSGSKTGFTDTQYF. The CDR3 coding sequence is TGTGCCAGCAGCGGAAGTAAGACAGGGTTTACAGATACGCAGTATTTT. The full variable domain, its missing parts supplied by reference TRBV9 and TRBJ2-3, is DSGVTQTPKHLITATGQRVTLRCSPRSGDLSVYWYQQSLDQGLQFLIQYYNGEERAKGNILERFSAQQFPDLHSELNLSSLELGDSALYFCASSGSKTGFTDTQYFGPGTRLTVL.